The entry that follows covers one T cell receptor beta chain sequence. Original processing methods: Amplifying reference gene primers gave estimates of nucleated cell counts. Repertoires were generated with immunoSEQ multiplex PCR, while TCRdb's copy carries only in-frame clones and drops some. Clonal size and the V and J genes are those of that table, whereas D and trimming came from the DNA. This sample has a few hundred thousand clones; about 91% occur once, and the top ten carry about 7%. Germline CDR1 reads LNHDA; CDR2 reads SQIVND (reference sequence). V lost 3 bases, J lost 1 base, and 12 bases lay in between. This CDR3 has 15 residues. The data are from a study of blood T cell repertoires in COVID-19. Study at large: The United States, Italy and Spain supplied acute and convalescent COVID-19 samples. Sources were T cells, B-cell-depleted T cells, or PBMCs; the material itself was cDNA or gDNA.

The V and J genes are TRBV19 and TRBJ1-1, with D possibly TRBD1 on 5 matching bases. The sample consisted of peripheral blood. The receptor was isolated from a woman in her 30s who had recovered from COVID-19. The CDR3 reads CASSIWGRSNTEAFF. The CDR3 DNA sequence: TGTGCCAGTAGTATTTGGGGCCGTTCGAACACTGAAGCTTTCTTT.